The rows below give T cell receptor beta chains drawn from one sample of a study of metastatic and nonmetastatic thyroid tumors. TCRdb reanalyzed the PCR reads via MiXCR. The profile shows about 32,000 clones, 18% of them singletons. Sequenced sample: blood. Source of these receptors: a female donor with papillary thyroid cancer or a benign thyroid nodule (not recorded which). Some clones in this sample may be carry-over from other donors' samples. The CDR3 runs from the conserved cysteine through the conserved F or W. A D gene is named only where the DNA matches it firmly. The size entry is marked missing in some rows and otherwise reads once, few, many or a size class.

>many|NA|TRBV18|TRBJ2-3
CASSPTDTQYF
TGTGCCAGCTCTCCCACAGATACGCAGTATTTT
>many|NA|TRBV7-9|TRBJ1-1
CASSPGFEAFF
TGTGCCAGCAGCCCAGGGTTTGAAGCTTTCTTT
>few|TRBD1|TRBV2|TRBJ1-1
CASSEGDRVAEAFF
TGTGCCAGCAGTGAAGGCGACAGGGTCGCTGAAGCTTTCTTT
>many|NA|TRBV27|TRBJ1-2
CASRMGRESYGYTF
TGTGCCAGCAGAATGGGAAGGGAAAGTTATGGCTACACCTTC
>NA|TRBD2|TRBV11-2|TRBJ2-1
CASSIPGLDGIEQFF
TGTGCCAGCAGCATTCCGGGACTAGATGGTATTGAGCAGTTCTTC
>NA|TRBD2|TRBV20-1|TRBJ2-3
CSARDLAGAGRGTDTQYF
TGCAGTGCTAGAGATCTAGCGGGAGCGGGTCGAGGCACAGATACGCAGTATTTT
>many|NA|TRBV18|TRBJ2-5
CASSQGGREETQYF
TGTGCCAGCTCACAAGGGGGGCGAGAAGAGACCCAGTACTTC
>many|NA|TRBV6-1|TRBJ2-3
CASNSWKTPRTDTQYF
TGTGCCAGCAACAGTTGGAAGACCCCGCGCACAGATACGCAGTATTTT
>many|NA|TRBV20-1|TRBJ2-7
CSALGYGFEQYF
TGCAGTGCCCTCGGCTATGGATTCGAGCAGTACTTC
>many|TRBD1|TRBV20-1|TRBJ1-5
CSARQGTGGFQPQHF
TGCAGTGCTAGACAAGGGACAGGGGGGTTTCAGCCCCAGCATTTT
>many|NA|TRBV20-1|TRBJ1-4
CSARDSSGNNEKLFF
TGCAGTGCTAGAGATAGTTCAGGGAATAATGAAAAACTGTTTTTT
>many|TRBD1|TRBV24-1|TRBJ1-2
CATSEETGGSYGYTF
TGTGCCACCAGTGAGGAGACAGGGGGTAGCTATGGCTACACCTTC
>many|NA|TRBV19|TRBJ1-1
CASRIPGMNTEAFF
TGTGCCAGTAGAATTCCGGGAATGAACACTGAAGCTTTCTTT